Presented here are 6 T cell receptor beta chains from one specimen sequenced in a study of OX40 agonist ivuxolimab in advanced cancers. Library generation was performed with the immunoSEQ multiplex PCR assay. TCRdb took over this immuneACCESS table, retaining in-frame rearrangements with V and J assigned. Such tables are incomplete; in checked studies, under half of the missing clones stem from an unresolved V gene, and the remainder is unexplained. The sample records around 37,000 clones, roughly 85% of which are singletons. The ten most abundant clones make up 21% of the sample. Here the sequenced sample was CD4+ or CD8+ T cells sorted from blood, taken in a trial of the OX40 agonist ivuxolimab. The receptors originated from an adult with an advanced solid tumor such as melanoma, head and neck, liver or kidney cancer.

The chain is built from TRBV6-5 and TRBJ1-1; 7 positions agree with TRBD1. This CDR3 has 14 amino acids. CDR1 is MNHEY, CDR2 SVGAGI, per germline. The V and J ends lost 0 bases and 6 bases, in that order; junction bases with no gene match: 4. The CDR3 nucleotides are TGTGCCAGCAGTTACTCGACAGGGACCCCTGAAGCTTTCTTT. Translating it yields CASSYSTGTPEAFF.

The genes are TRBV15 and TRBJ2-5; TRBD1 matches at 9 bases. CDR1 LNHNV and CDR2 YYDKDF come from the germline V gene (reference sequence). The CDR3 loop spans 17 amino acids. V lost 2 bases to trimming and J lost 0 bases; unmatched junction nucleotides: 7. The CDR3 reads CATSRRTGDPYQETQYF. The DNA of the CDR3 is TGTGCCACCAGCAGACGGACAGGGGACCCGTACCAAGAGACCCAGTACTTC.

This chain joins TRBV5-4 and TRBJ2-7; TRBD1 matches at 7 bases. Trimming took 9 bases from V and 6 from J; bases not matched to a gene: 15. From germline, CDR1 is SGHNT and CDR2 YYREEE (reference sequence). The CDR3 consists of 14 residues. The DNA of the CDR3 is TGTGCCACGCAAACGGGACAGCCGTACGGCGAGCAGTACTTC. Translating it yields CATQTGQPYGEQYF.

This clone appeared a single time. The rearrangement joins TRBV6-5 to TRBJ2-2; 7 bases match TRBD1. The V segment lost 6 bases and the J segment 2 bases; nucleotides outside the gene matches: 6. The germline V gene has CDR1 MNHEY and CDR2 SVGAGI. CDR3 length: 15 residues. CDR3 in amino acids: CASSLTGFNTGELFF. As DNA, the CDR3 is TGTGCCAGCAGCCTGACAGGGTTTAACACCGGGGAGCTGTTTTTT.

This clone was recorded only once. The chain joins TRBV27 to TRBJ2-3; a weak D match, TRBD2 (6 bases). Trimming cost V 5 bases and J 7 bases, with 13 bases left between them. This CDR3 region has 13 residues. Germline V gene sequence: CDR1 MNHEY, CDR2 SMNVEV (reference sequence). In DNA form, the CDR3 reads TGTGCCAGCAGTCAATTCGGGGGAAATACGCAGTATTTT. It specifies CASSQFGGNTQYF.

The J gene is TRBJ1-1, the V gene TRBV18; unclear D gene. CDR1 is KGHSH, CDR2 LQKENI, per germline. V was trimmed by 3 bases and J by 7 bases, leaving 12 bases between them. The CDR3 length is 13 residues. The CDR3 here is CASSPQNSDEAFF. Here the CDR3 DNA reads TGTGCCAGCTCACCCCAAAACAGCGATGAAGCTTTCTTT.